The 12 T cell receptor beta chains below come from one sample, sequenced in a study of control samples from healthy donors and cancer patients. Profiled with immunoSEQ multiplex PCR; TCRdb holds only in-frame clones, not every one. The sample has 100,000 to 150,000 clones; nearly 90% are singletons. The sample comprised blood. The receptors derive from a man aged 50-60 years in good health.

On this clone: At one end the junction does not follow the germline gene, possibly because of a read error. The CDR3 loop reads CASSLGQGRSGNIIYF. CDR3 nucleotides: TGCGCCAGCTCACTTGGACAGGGACGATCTGGAAACATCATATATTTT. The chain couples TRBV18 to TRBJ1-3; 8 bases are a match to TRBD1. Germline V CDR1 and CDR2: KGHSH, LQKENI. The CDR3 has 16 amino acids.

The chain joins TRBV19 to TRBJ2-3; TRBD2 matches 8 bases. Trimming took 6 bases from V and 1 from J; bases not matched to a gene: 12. CDR1 LNHDA and CDR2 SQIVND come from the germline V gene (reference sequence). This CDR3 has 17 amino acids. CDR3 residues: CASREGKAGARTDTQYF. The CDR3 DNA is TGTGCCAGTAGGGAGGGTAAAGCGGGGGCCCGCACAGATACGCAGTATTTT.

The gene calls are TRBV2 and TRBJ1-2; 7 nucleotides line up with TRBD1. V lost 3 bases and J lost 4; bases outside the gene matches: 5. CDR3 length: 14 residues. Germline assignment: CDR1 SNHLY and CDR2 FYNNEI. For the CDR3, the DNA is TGTGCCAGCAGTGACAGGGGGGACTTCTATGGCTACACCTTC. Encoded protein: CASSDRGDFYGYTF.

The chain carries TRBV7-9 and TRBJ2-1; no reliable D call. The V end was cut by 4 bases, the J end by 5 bases, with 3 bases between. The germline V gene encodes CDR1 SEHNR and CDR2 FQNEAQ (reference sequence). This CDR3 region has 11 residues. CDR3: CASSYNNEQFF. In DNA form, the CDR3 reads TGTGCCAGCAGCTACAACAATGAGCAGTTCTTC.

This rearrangement joins TRBV19 to TRBJ1-5; no clear D. Trimming took 3 bases from V and 3 from J, leaving 6 bases between them. Germline CDR1 is LNHDA and CDR2 is SQIVND (reference sequence). The CDR3 covers 13 residues. CDR3 in amino acids: CASSILPNQPQHF. The CDR3 DNA reads as TGTGCCAGTAGTATTCTTCCCAATCAGCCCCAGCATTTT.

Points on this clone: Sequence at one end of the junction differs from germline and may be a read error. The genes are TRBV23-1 and TRBJ1-6; 8 bases are a match to TRBD1. TRBV23-1 is identified as an open reading frame with a role that is uncertain. The CDR3 length is 12 residues. The CDR3 nucleotides are TGCGCCAGCATTAAAGACAGGGGTGAGAAAAATTTT. Translating it yields CASIKDRGEKNF.

This clone was counted a few times. The chain is built from TRBV27 and TRBJ1-1; 8 positions match TRBD1. Germline assignment: CDR1 MNHEY and CDR2 SMNVEV (reference sequence). The V and J ends lost 1 base and 4 bases, in that order; junction bases with no gene match: 2. This CDR3 comprises 14 residues. The CDR3 reads CASSLYRGFTEAFF. CDR3 nucleotide sequence: TGTGCCAGCAGTTTATACAGGGGGTTCACTGAAGCTTTCTTT.

The rearrangement uses TRBV4-1 and TRBJ1-2, with a tentative D call TRBD1 (6 bases). V lost 4 bases to trimming and J lost 2 bases, with 8 bases between them. CDR1 and CDR2 (germline): MGHRA, YSYEKL. The CDR3 length is 13 residues. The chain's CDR3 is CASSLDRNYGYTF. The CDR3 coding sequence is TGCGCCAGCAGCCTGGACAGAAACTATGGCTACACCTTC.

This chain uses TRBV19 with TRBJ1-5; no reliable D call. V lost 6 bases and J 1 base, leaving 22 bases between the germline ends. The CDR3 runs 18 residues. Germline V lookup: CDR1 LNHDA, CDR2 SQIVND (reference sequence). The CDR3 spells CASRGGPTTELSNQPQHF. The CDR3 DNA reads as TGTGCCAGTAGAGGCGGACCTACAACAGAATTAAGCAATCAGCCCCAGCATTTT.

V usage is TRBV5-1 and J usage is TRBJ2-7; 14 nucleotides line up with TRBD2. The CDR3 consists of 18 residues. Germline V gene lookup returns CDR1 SGHRS and CDR2 YFSETQ. V shed 4 bases and J 1 base; nucleotides not matched to a gene: 10. For the CDR3, the DNA is TGCGCCAGCAGCGCCTTAGGACTAGCGGGGGGACCATCCTACGAGCAGTACTTC. This translates into CASSALGLAGGPSYEQYF.

This clone has only a few counts. J is TRBJ1-3 and V is TRBV6-6; D not resolved. CDR3 length equals 18 residues. Deletions cut 5 bases from V and 4 bases from J, with 24 bases between. Germline loops: CDR1 MNHNY, CDR2 SVGAGI (reference sequence). The CDR3 loop reads CASSRFSPTYGPGNTIYF. Here the CDR3 DNA reads TGTGCCAGCAGTCGTTTCTCCCCTACTTACGGGCCGGGAAACACCATATATTTT.

This chain joins TRBV6-1 and TRBJ2-7; 8 bases fit TRBD1. The germline V gene has CDR1 MNHNS and CDR2 SASEGT. This CDR3 is built from 16 residues. Trimming at V came to 4 bases and at J to 1 base, leaving 9 bases not matched to a gene. For the CDR3, the DNA is TGTGCCAGCAGTGCCCTCGGACAGGGAAGGTCCTACGAGCAGTACTTC. Translating gives CASSALGQGRSYEQYF.